This TCR beta chain stems from a study of OX40 agonist ivuxolimab in advanced cancers. General study results and limits: Which antigen the expanded peripheral T cells recognized is unknown. The average count of expanded clones was higher among CD8+ T cells than among CD4+. Certain nonresponding patients likewise had low normalized T-cell clonal expansion.

The method was immunoSEQ multiplex PCR; TCRdb's version includes in-frame clones alone and lacks a portion of them. The sample holds 55,000 to 80,000 clones, around 86% seen once. In its sample, this clone was seen a few times. The target antigen is unknown. Autoimmune disease history or systemic immunosuppression barred patients. The CDR3 is 13 residues long. From germline, CDR1 is MNHEY and CDR2 SVGAGI. The ends lost 5 bases at V and 7 bases at J; junction bases unmatched: 7. The starting material was CD4+ or CD8+ T cells sorted from blood, obtained in a trial of the OX40 agonist ivuxolimab. This sequence joins TRBV6-5 and TRBJ1-2; 7 positions agree with TRBD1. This sequence was found in an adult with an advanced solid tumor such as melanoma, head and neck, liver or kidney cancer. The CDR3 here is CASSITGVAGYTF. CDR3 nucleotide sequence: TGTGCCAGCAGTATCACAGGGGTGGCTGGCTACACCTTC.